This record concerns one T cell receptor (beta chain) sequence. Its antigen is undetermined. This table comes from immunoSEQ multiplex PCR, and its TCRdb copy is limited to in-frame clones, with some not included. The table has approximately 63,000 clones, around 80% seen once. The sort gate was single viable CD3+CD4+CD8-CD45RO+ cells for memory CD4+ T cells. CD4+ T cells were isolated by positive magnetic selection. The sample originates from a study of memory CD4+ T cells and cytomegalovirus serostatus. Study-level information: This sample comes from healthy Belgian adults, 9 CMV seropositive, 24 seronegative. Study-wide findings and caveats: CD4+ memory repertoires contained 67 of 164 reported CMV TCRbeta sequences.

CDR1 is ENHRY and CDR2 is SYGVKD in the germline V gene. Trimming removed 10 bases at V and 2 bases at J, with 17 bases between. CDR3 size: 14 residues. The sample was memory CD4+ T cells from blood. The receptor was derived from an adult in good health and CMV-seronegative. Some clones in this sample may be carry-over from other donors' samples. The V and J genes are TRBV10-3 and TRBJ1-1; maybe TRBD1 (5 bases). In DNA, the CDR3 is TGTGCCACCCGGCTGGGGGGGAGTAACACTGAAGCTTTCTTT. It encodes CATRLGGSNTEAFF.